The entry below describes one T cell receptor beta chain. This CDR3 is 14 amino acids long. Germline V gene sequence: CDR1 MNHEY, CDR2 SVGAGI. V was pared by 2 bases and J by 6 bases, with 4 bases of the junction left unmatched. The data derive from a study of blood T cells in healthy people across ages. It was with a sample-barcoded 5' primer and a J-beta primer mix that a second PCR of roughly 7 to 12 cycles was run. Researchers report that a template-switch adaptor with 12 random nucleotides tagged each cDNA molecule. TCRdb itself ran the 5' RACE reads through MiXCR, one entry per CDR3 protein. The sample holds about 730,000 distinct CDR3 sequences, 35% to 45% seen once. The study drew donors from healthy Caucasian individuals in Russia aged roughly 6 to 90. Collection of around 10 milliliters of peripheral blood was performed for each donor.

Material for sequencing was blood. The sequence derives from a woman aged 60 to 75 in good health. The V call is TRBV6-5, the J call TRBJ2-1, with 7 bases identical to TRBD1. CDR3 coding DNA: TGTGCCAGCAGTTACAACTCAGGGGGCAATGAGCAGTTCTTC. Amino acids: CASSYNSGGNEQFF.